This paragraph covers one T cell receptor beta chain sequence. Trimming pared 4 bases from V and 2 bases from J, leaving 15 bases between. Per the germline V gene, CDR1 is MGHDK and CDR2 is SYGVNS. The CDR3 contains 15 residues. This sample was included in a study of blood T cell repertoires in COVID-19. Study context: Acute-phase and convalescent COVID-19 samples originated in the United States, Italy and Spain. From T cells, B-cell-depleted T cells, or PBMCs came the material, which was cDNA or gDNA.

Original processing methods: Amplification of reference gene primers was used by the study to estimate nucleated cell counts. The method was immunoSEQ multiplex PCR; TCRdb's version includes in-frame clones alone and lacks a portion of them. That table supplies the V and J calls and clone size; D and trimming were determined from the DNA. The sample shows 230,000 or so clones, approximately 84% of them seen only once. The chain couples TRBV25-1 to TRBJ2-7; tentative D call: TRBD1 (6 bases). Sequencing input: peripheral blood. This sequence originates from a man over 45 with active or convalescent COVID-19. The CDR3, as DNA: TGTGCCAGCAGTGGCCCACAGGGTACGACCTACGAGCAGTACTTC. This codes for CASSGPQGTTYEQYF.